These 15 T cell receptor beta chains share one sample of origin, sequenced in a study of blood T cells in healthy people across ages. PCR was performed a second time for roughly 7 to 12 cycles using a sample-barcoded 5' primer and a J-beta primer mix. MiXCR, applied by TCRdb to the 5' RACE reads, yields one record per CDR3 protein. This table has hundreds of thousands of distinct CDR3 sequences, roughly 25% appearing once. These data also formed part of another study, on T cells of mothers and their children.

The sequenced sample consisted of blood. The receptors were gathered from a boy aged 10-17 years in good health.

Only a few counts were recorded for this clonotype. This rearrangement joins TRBV7-9 to TRBJ2-6; the D is unclear. The CDR3 consists of 17 residues. Germline CDR1 and CDR2: SEHNR and FQNEAQ (reference sequence). V lost 1 base to trimming and J lost 4 bases, with 14 bases between them. CDR3 region: CASSLEVVASGANVLTF. The CDR3 region has the DNA TGTGCCAGCAGCTTAGAGGTAGTTGCGTCGGGGGCCAACGTCCTGACTTTC. The full variable domain, completed using reference TRBV7-9 and TRBJ2-6, is DTGVSQNPRHKITKRGQNVTFRCDPISEHNRLYWYRQTLGQGPEFLTYFQNEAQLEKSRLLSDRFSAERPKGSFSTLEIQRTEQGDSAMYLCASSLEVVASGANVLTFGAGSRLTVL.

The rearrangement joins TRBV29-1 to TRBJ2-7; D is possibly TRBD1 or TRBD2 (6 bases each). This CDR3 has 11 amino acids. V lost 2 bases to trimming and J lost 12 bases, with 14 bases between them. In germline, CDR1 is SQVTM, CDR2 ANQGSEA. DNA of the CDR3: TGCAGCGTTGAAAAGGGGGGCGGCTCGTACTTC. Amino acid sequence: CSVEKGGGSYF.

This clonotype was seen at least ten times. The J gene is TRBJ2-4, the V gene TRBV29-1, with D possibly being TRBD1 or TRBD2 (5 bases each). Per germline, CDR1 SQVTM and CDR2 ANQGSEA. V was trimmed by 6 bases and J by 1 base, leaving 19 bases between them. This CDR3 has 16 residues. CDR3 sequence (DNA): TGCAGCGTAATACCCCGGGACGACGGGGCCAAAAACATTCAGTACTTC. Its protein product is CSVIPRDDGAKNIQYF.

V usage is TRBV6-1 and J usage is TRBJ2-7; 8 positions agree with TRBD2. Germline V gene data show CDR1 as MNHNS and CDR2 as SASEGT. J was trimmed by 3 bases and V by 4 bases; bases with no gene match: 5. This CDR3 has 14 residues. The CDR3 sequence is CASSGAGAFYEQYF. The CDR3 coding sequence is TGTGCCAGCAGTGGAGCGGGGGCCTTCTACGAGCAGTACTTC.

The chain links TRBV28 to TRBJ1-2; D is unresolved. The ends were cut back, 3 bases at V and 1 base at J, with 12 bases in the middle. There are 15 residues in the CDR3. Germline V CDR1 and CDR2: MDHEN, SYDVKM. CDR3 in DNA: TGTGCCAGCAGTTTGCGGCGCCGACTTAACTATGGCTACACCTTC. Amino acid sequence: CASSLRRRLNYGYTF.

V is TRBV6-2 or TRBV6-3 and J is TRBJ2-1; the D call may be TRBD1 or TRBD2 (5 bases each). The CDR3 totals 15 residues. V lost 1 base and J 8 bases, leaving 15 bases between the germline ends. From germline, CDR1 is MNHEY and CDR2 SVGEGT. The CDR3 region has the DNA TGTGCCAGCAGTTACTACGGGGCCGGGCCTGATGAGCAGTTCTTC. Translation gives CASSYYGAGPDEQFF.

This clonotype was found a few times. The chain links TRBV20-1 to TRBJ2-7, with 13 bases aligning to TRBD2. After removal of 3 bases from V and 3 bases from J, the junction contained 8 bases not matched to a gene. CDR3 length equals 16 residues. The germline V gene encodes CDR1 DFQATT and CDR2 SNEGSKA (reference sequence). The DNA of the CDR3 is TGCAGTGCTAGTTTTTTAGGGACTAGCGGGGTCTACGAGCAGTACTTC. Translated, it gives CSASFLGTSGVYEQYF.

The genes are TRBV5-1 and TRBJ2-3, with D uncertain. Trimming removed 4 bases from V and 0 bases from J, with 18 bases in between. Per the germline V gene, CDR1 is SGHRS and CDR2 is YFSETQ. The CDR3 has 17 amino acids. CDR3 coding DNA: TGCGCCAGCAGCCTATGGTCTGGGTCTAGTAGCACAGATACGCAGTATTTT. It translates to CASSLWSGSSSTDTQYF. Drawing the rest from reference TRBV5-1 and TRBJ2-3, the complete variable domain is KAGVTQTPRYLIKTRGQQVTLSCSPISGHRSVSWYQQTPGQGLQFLFEYFSETQRNKGNFPGRFSGRQFSNSRSEMNVSTLELGDSALYLCASSLWSGSSSTDTQYFGPGTRLTVL.

V usage is TRBV20-1 and J usage is TRBJ1-4; D is undetermined. Between the trimmed V and J ends, which lost 5 bases and 5 bases, there was a span of 15 bases. Germline CDR1 and CDR2: DFQATT and SNEGSKA (reference sequence). The CDR3 covers 14 residues. CDR3 loop: CSAWKLGKNEKLFF. Here the CDR3 DNA reads TGCAGTGCTTGGAAGCTAGGAAAAAATGAAAAACTGTTTTTT.

This clonotype was counted only a few times. The CDR3 region is CASSLSSYGDEQFF. CDR3 DNA: TGTGCCAGCAGCTTAAGTAGCTATGGGGATGAGCAGTTCTTC. V usage is TRBV7-3 and J usage is TRBJ2-1; D is uncertain. The CDR3 has 14 residues. Germline V lookup: CDR1 SGHTA, CDR2 FQGTGA. Trimming stripped 1 base from V and 8 bases from J, with 12 bases between.

The chain uses TRBV4-2 and TRBJ2-5; either TRBD1 or TRBD2 may fit D (5 bases each). Germline V gene sequence: CDR1 LGHNA, CDR2 YNFKEQ. Between the trimmed V and J ends, which lost 0 bases and 2 bases, there was a span of 13 bases. The CDR3 covers 16 residues. The CDR3 sequence: CASSQDPGPKQETQYF. CDR3 nucleotides: TGTGCCAGCAGCCAAGATCCGGGACCAAAGCAAGAGACCCAGTACTTC.

There are a few counts of this clonotype. The chain links TRBV7-9 to TRBJ1-6; D not resolved. The CDR3 extends over 12 amino acids. Looked up from germline, CDR1 is SEHNR and CDR2 is FQNEAQ (reference sequence). V shed 1 base and J shed 12 bases, with 7 bases lying between them. The CDR3 sequence: CASSLVSEPLHF. Here the CDR3 DNA reads TGTGCCAGCAGCTTAGTTTCAGAACCCCTCCACTTT.

This clonotype was observed a handful of times. Written as DNA, the CDR3 is TGTGCCAGCAGTATGACAGAGAACTATGGCTACACCTTC. Its protein is CASSMTENYGYTF. The chain is built from TRBV28 and TRBJ1-2, with D possibly being TRBD1 (5 bases). The CDR3 consists of 13 residues. V lost 5 bases to trimming and J lost 2 bases, with 9 bases between them. Per germline, CDR1 MDHEN and CDR2 SYDVKM.

This clonotype was seen more than once but under ten times. The conserved closing phenylalanine or tryptophan is absent in this CDR3, likely reflecting a read error. No DNA is shown, since the ends of the CDR3 on it are uncertain; the CDR3 is the one TCRdb lists. This sequence joins TRBV7-9 and TRBJ2-3. The CDR3 is made up of 11 amino acids, end residues included. Germline V gene data show CDR1 as SEHNR and CDR2 as FQNEAQ (reference sequence). Here the CDR3 reads CASSLVAVFRV.

This chain joins TRBV5-1 and TRBJ2-5, with 7 positions matching TRBD1. Looked up from germline, CDR1 is SGHRS and CDR2 is YFSETQ. V dropped 1 base and J dropped 0; count of bases not matched to a gene: 3. The CDR3 contains 15 residues. The CDR3 nucleotides are TGCGCCAGCAGCTTGTCCGGGACAGACCAAGAGACCCAGTACTTC. Its translation is CASSLSGTDQETQYF.